These 20 T cell receptor beta chains originate from one sample sequenced in a study of human T cells and chemical hapten exposure. Time point denoted: pre-sensitization, week 0. The treatment here: therapeutic diphenylcyclopropenone sensitization with weekly scalp DPC. Each CDR3 protein gets one entry after TCRdb re-called the RACE reads with MiXCR. Here the sample spans fewer than 200,000 distinct CDR3 sequences, just under 30% being singletons. Sequences were derived from whole blood, sampled in connection with sensitization to the hapten diphenylcyclopropenone (DPC). Every receptor here comes from a woman in her thirties with alopecia areata. Some clones in this sample may be carry-over from other donors' samples.

This chain's CDR3 is CASKRGGGNDEQYF. The CDR3 DNA is TGTGCCAGCAAAAGAGGTGGGGGCAACGACGAGCAGTACTTC. The rearrangement joins TRBV28 to TRBJ2-7, with D perhaps matching TRBD1 (6 bases). The ends were cut back, 7 bases at V and 5 bases at J, with 18 bases in the middle. This CDR3 region has 14 residues. CDR1 and CDR2 from the germline V gene are MDHEN and SYDVKM.

This sequence joins TRBV18 and TRBJ2-7; D is unresolved. The CDR3 is 13 residues long. Germline V gene lookup returns CDR1 KGHSH and CDR2 LQKENI. Between the trimmed V and J ends, which lost 2 bases and 0 bases, there was a span of 5 bases. The DNA of the CDR3 is TGTGCCAGCTCACCAATCAGCTCCTACGAGCAGTACTTC. Amino acid sequence: CASSPISSYEQYF. The full variable domain, rest sourced from reference TRBV18 and TRBJ2-7, is NAGVMQNPRHLVRRRGQEARLRCSPMKGHSHVYWYRQLPEEGLKFMVYLQKENIIDESGMPKERFSAEFPKEGPSILRIQQVVRGDSAAYFCASSPISSYEQYFGPGTRLTVT.

This clonotype occurred many times. This chain joins TRBV28 and TRBJ1-2, with D unresolved. V lost 6 bases and J 8 bases, leaving 10 bases between the germline ends. The CDR3 loop spans 11 amino acids. In germline, CDR1 is MDHEN, CDR2 SYDVKM. This chain's CDR3 is CASRKREGYTF. The CDR3 DNA sequence: TGTGCCAGCAGGAAACGGGAGGGCTACACCTTC.

The chain is built from TRBV29-1 and TRBJ2-2; a weak D match, TRBD1 (5 bases). There are 13 residues in the CDR3. From germline, CDR1 is SQVTM and CDR2 ANQGSEA. The V end was cut by 1 base, the J end by 4 bases, with 7 bases between. CDR3 DNA sequence: TGCAGCGTTGAAGGGGGCCCCACCGGGGAGCTGTTTTTT. This codes for CSVEGGPTGELFF.

The gene calls are TRBV29-1 and TRBJ2-5; 9 positions match TRBD2. This CDR3 is 14 amino acids long. Per germline, CDR1 SQVTM and CDR2 ANQGSEA. V lost 4 bases, J lost 5 bases, and 8 bases stayed unmatched. CDR3 nucleotides: TGCAGCGTTGTACTTAGCGGGAGAGGGGAGACCCAGTACTTC. Translating it yields CSVVLSGRGETQYF.

This sequence joins TRBV7-2 and TRBJ2-7; TRBD1 is a possible D gene (6 bases). The CDR3 consists of 14 residues. V was clipped by 8 bases and J by 7 bases, with 21 bases between them. Germline V gene sequence: CDR1 SGHTA, CDR2 FQGNSA. Here the CDR3 DNA reads TGTGCCAGCTGCCAGGACAGACGATTGGGGGAGCAGTACTTC. Amino acids: CASCQDRRLGEQYF.

Only a few counts were recorded for this clonotype. CDR3 nucleotides: TGCAGCGTTGGGGGACAGGATACCGAGCAGTACTTC. Amino acid sequence: CSVGGQDTEQYF. J is TRBJ2-7 and V is TRBV29-1; TRBD1 agrees at 8 bases. Germline V gene lookup returns CDR1 SQVTM and CDR2 ANQGSEA. J gave up 6 bases and V 4 bases, and 5 bases lay outside the gene matches. The CDR3 length is 12 residues.

The rearrangement uses TRBV4-2 and TRBJ1-3; no definite D call. CDR1 LGHNA and CDR2 YNFKEQ come from the germline V gene. The CDR3 covers 16 residues. Trimming removed 0 bases at V and 0 bases at J, with 9 bases between. CDR3 sequence (DNA): TGTGCCAGCAGCCAAGACCAAACCTACTCTGGAAACACCATATATTTT. It specifies CASSQDQTYSGNTIYF.

CDR3 nucleotides: TGTGCCAGCAGCTTAGATGGATGGGAGACGGAGCAGTTCTTC. It is translated as CASSLDGWETEQFF. This rearrangement joins TRBV11-2 to TRBJ2-1, with TRBD2 as a possible D gene (5 bases). Germline CDR1 is SGHAT and CDR2 is FQNNGV. Trimming cost V 0 bases and J 10 bases, with 13 bases left between them. The length of the CDR3 is 14 residues.

The chain recombines TRBV30 with TRBJ1-1; unclear D gene. Germline CDR1 and CDR2: GTSNPN and SVGIG (reference sequence). V was clipped by 5 bases and J by 4 bases, with 14 bases between them. This CDR3 region has 13 residues. CDR3 protein: CAWGKTAGTEAFF. DNA of the CDR3: TGTGCCTGGGGGAAGACGGCGGGCACTGAAGCTTTCTTT.

The gene calls are TRBV6-2 or TRBV6-3 and TRBJ2-1; the match to TRBD2 covers 13 bases. Germline V gene sequence: CDR1 MNHEY, CDR2 SVGEGT. Trimming took 7 bases from V and 0 from J; bases not matched to a gene: 12. This CDR3 region has 19 residues. The CDR3 protein is CASTKRGLAGQSSYNEQFF. CDR3 coding DNA: TGTGCCAGCACCAAAAGGGGACTAGCGGGACAGAGCTCCTACAATGAGCAGTTCTTC.

The gene calls are TRBV5-1 and TRBJ2-3; 8 bases map to TRBD2. The CDR3 has 16 amino acids. Germline values: CDR1 SGHRS, CDR2 YFSETQ. V lost 0 bases to trimming and J lost 6 bases; unmatched junction nucleotides: 9. The CDR3 loop reads CASSLVRGLASDTQYF. The DNA of the CDR3 is TGCGCCAGCAGCTTGGTTCGCGGACTAGCATCGGATACGCAGTATTTT. The whole variable domain, remainder taken from reference TRBV5-1 and TRBJ2-3, is KAGVTQTPRYLIKTRGQQVTLSCSPISGHRSVSWYQQTPGQGLQFLFEYFSETQRNKGNFPGRFSGRQFSNSRSEMNVSTLELGDSALYLCASSLVRGLASDTQYFGPGTRLTVL.

V is TRBV20-1 and J is TRBJ1-1; 7 bases line up with TRBD1. The trim removed 0 bases at V and 3 bases at J, leaving 7 bases unmatched. This CDR3 comprises 15 residues. Germline assignment: CDR1 DFQATT and CDR2 SNEGSKA (reference sequence). CDR3 bases: TGCAGTGCTAGAGAGGGGGGGAGGGGGCACACTGAAGCTTTCTTT. Its protein product is CSAREGGRGHTEAFF.

The chain uses TRBV7-9 and TRBJ2-5; perhaps TRBD2 as D (6 bases). V shed 8 bases and J shed 1 base, with 8 bases lying between them. CDR1 and CDR2 (germline): SEHNR, FQNEAQ (reference sequence). CDR3 length: 12 amino acids. CDR3 protein: CASCSGQETQYF. The CDR3 region has the DNA TGTGCCAGCTGTAGCGGCCAAGAGACCCAGTACTTC.

This clonotype was counted many times. The CDR3 loop reads CASTTTSSYNEQFF. CDR3 in DNA: TGTGCCAGCACAACTACGAGCTCCTACAATGAGCAGTTCTTC. The V gene is TRBV12-3 or TRBV12-4, the J gene TRBJ2-1; no reliable D call. V was shortened by 7 bases and J by 0 bases, with 10 bases between the two germline ends. The CDR3 totals 14 residues.

This chain links TRBV4-1 with TRBJ1-5, with D uncertain. Germline V gives CDR1 MGHRA, CDR2 YSYEKL. V was cut by 1 base and J by 0 bases, with 7 bases left in between. This CDR3 is 15 amino acids long. This CDR3 reads CASSQVSNSNQPQHF. The CDR3 DNA reads as TGCGCCAGCAGCCAAGTGTCTAATAGCAATCAGCCCCAGCATTTT.

V gene TRBV4-1 combines with J gene TRBJ2-1; 12 bases line up with TRBD2. There are 17 residues in the CDR3. J gave up 6 bases and V 2 bases, and 8 bases lay outside the gene matches. CDR1 and CDR2 (germline): MGHRA, YSYEKL. CDR3 nucleotide sequence: TGCGCCAGCAGCCAACTTCTGACTAGCGGGAGCGGCAATGAGCAGTTCTTC. This gives the protein CASSQLLTSGSGNEQFF.

This clonotype has a handful of counts. The chain joins TRBV11-3 to TRBJ2-3; unclear D gene. Germline V lookup: CDR1 SGHNT, CDR2 YENEEA. The CDR3 is made up of 13 amino acids. V was clipped by 3 bases and J by 4 bases, with 8 bases between them. The CDR3 spells CASSFDAADTQYF. DNA of the CDR3: TGTGCCAGCAGCTTCGACGCCGCAGATACGCAGTATTTT.

At least ten counts were recorded for this clonotype. The gene calls are TRBV7-2 and TRBJ2-3; tentative D call: TRBD2 (5 bases). The CDR3 loop spans 15 amino acids. Germline CDR1 reads SGHTA; CDR2 reads FQGNSA. The V end lost 5 bases, the J end lost 3 bases, and 15 bases lay between the germline ends. The chain's CDR3 is CASSPDYLRTDTQYF. The CDR3 DNA reads TGTGCCAGCAGCCCAGACTACCTTAGGACAGATACGCAGTATTTT.

The chain joins TRBV20-1 to TRBJ1-1, with D possibly being TRBD1 (5 bases). The germline gives CDR1 DFQATT, CDR2 SNEGSKA (reference sequence). There are 16 residues in the CDR3. V lost 0 bases and J lost 2, with 16 bases in between. The CDR3 loop reads CSARDRGQRGNTEAFF. CDR3 nucleotides: TGCAGTGCTAGAGATCGAGGGCAGAGGGGAAACACTGAAGCTTTCTTT.